The rows below give T cell receptor beta chains drawn from one sample of a study of blood T cell repertoires in COVID-19. TCRdb's table, derived via immunoSEQ multiplex PCR, lists solely in-frame clones and lacks some. The table shows approximately 84,000 clones, with roughly 80% occurring only once. The material sequenced was peripheral blood. These receptors all come from a human donor in a cohort sampled during active COVID-19. The CDR3 runs from the conserved cysteine through the conserved F or W. D genes are given only for firm matches. Clone size is shown for a subset of rows, as once, few, many or a class of expanded clone.

d_call	v_call	j_call	clone_size	cdr3_nt	cdr3_aa
NA	TRBV7-2	TRBJ2-1	many	TGTGCCAGCAGCTTAAGCATGGGAGTCGGTGAGCAGTTCTTC	CASSLSMGVGEQFF
NA	TRBV6-1	TRBJ1-3	NA	TGTGCCAGCAGTGAAACAGTCCTAACCGGTGGAAACACCATATATTTT	CASSETVLTGGNTIYF
TRBD1	TRBV6-5	TRBJ2-7	NA	TGTGCCAGCAGTTACACCGGGACAGGGGAGTCCTACTTC	CASSYTGTGESYF
NA	TRBV7-2	TRBJ2-5	once	TGTGCCAGCAGCTCAACCTGGACAGTACGAGGGGAGACCCAGTACTTC	CASSSTWTVRGETQYF
NA	TRBV6-5	TRBJ2-3	NA	TGTGCCATCCGCGGGCCTAGCACAGATACGCAGTATTTT	CAIRGPSTDTQYF
TRBD1	TRBV28	TRBJ2-3	NA	TGTGCCACCTTTGGTACAGGGGGCATGCGGACAGATACGCAGTATTTT	CATFGTGGMRTDTQYF
NA	TRBV28	TRBJ1-2	NA	TGTGCCAGCAGTTTACGACAGATCTATGGCTACACCTTC	CASSLRQIYGYTF
TRBD2	TRBV4-1	TRBJ2-3	many	TGCGCCAGCAGTCCCGGGACTAGCGGGGTCCAGACGCAGTATTTT	CASSPGTSGVQTQYF
NA	TRBV6-5	TRBJ2-7	NA	TGTGCCAGCAGATCGGCGAACTCGGGTTCCTACGAGCAGTACTTC	CASRSANSGSYEQYF
NA	TRBV9	TRBJ1-2	NA	TGTGCCAGCAGCGTAGCTTGGAGAGGGATAGGATATGGCTACACCTTC	CASSVAWRGIGYGYTF
TRBD1	TRBV4-2	TRBJ2-1	NA	TGTGCCAGCAGCCCCGGGACCCAGGGGGATGAGCAGTTCTTC	CASSPGTQGDEQFF
TRBD1	TRBV7-9	TRBJ2-5	NA	TGTGCCAGCAGCTGGAGGGGCCGGGACAGGGCTGGGGAGACCCAGTACTTC	CASSWRGRDRAGETQYF
NA	TRBV10-3	TRBJ1-1	NA	TGTGCCATCAGTCAGGGGTATACTGAAGCTTTCTTT	CAISQGYTEAFF
NA	TRBV3-1/TRBV3-2	TRBJ1-1	NA	TGTGCCAGCAGCCACCCTCTTACTGAAGCTTTCTTT	CASSHPLTEAFF
NA	TRBV4-1	TRBJ1-2	NA	TGCGCCAGCAGCCAAGATGGGAGGTATGGCTACACCTTC	CASSQDGRYGYTF
TRBD1	TRBV3-1/TRBV3-2	TRBJ1-6	NA	TGTGCCAGCAGCCCGATTGGGGGACAGTCTAATTCACCCCTCCACTTT	CASSPIGGQSNSPLHF
NA	TRBV6-5	TRBJ1-2	NA	TGTGCCAGCAGTTACTCGCGCAAGGAGGGCTACACCTTC	CASSYSRKEGYTF
NA	TRBV27	TRBJ2-3	many	TGTGCCAGCAGTCGTGCGGGGAACACAGATACGCAGTATTTT	CASSRAGNTDTQYF
NA	TRBV28	TRBJ1-2	NA	TGTGCCAGCAGTTTGGGGCCAGGGGCCGTTAACTATGGCTACACCTTC	CASSLGPGAVNYGYTF
NA	TRBV7-8	TRBJ1-5	NA	TGTGCCAGCAGCCGGGACAAGGGACAGCCCCAGCATTTT	CASSRDKGQPQHF
NA	TRBV19	TRBJ2-1	NA	TGTGCCAGTAGTCCATGGGGGGGGCGATCCTACAATGAGCAGTTCTTC	CASSPWGGRSYNEQFF
TRBD2	TRBV6-5	TRBJ2-7	NA	TGTGCCAGCAGTTCGGAGACTAGCGGGGCTTACGAGCAGTACTTC	CASSSETSGAYEQYF
NA	TRBV18	TRBJ1-5	NA	TGTGCCAGCTCACCACACCCACCCCAGAGCAATCAGCCCCAGCATTTT	CASSPHPPQSNQPQHF
NA	TRBV11-2	TRBJ1-6	few	TGTGCCAGCCATATGGGGGCAGGTGGTAATTCACCCCTCCACTTT	CASHMGAGGNSPLHF
NA	TRBV2	TRBJ1-4	NA	TGTGCCAGCAGTAGTGGCCTCCAGATACTGTTTTTT	CASSSGLQILFF
NA	TRBV14	TRBJ2-3	NA	TGTGCCAGCAACAGGCAAGGGACTTCGCTGACAGATACGCAGTATTTT	CASNRQGTSLTDTQYF
NA	TRBV10-2	TRBJ1-1	few	TGCGCCAGCAGTGAGGGAGACACTGAAGCTTTCTTT	CASSEGDTEAFF
TRBD1	TRBV18	TRBJ1-6	once	TGTGCCAGCTCACCGGGACAGCCTAATTCACCCCTCCACTTT	CASSPGQPNSPLHF
TRBD1	TRBV14	TRBJ1-2	once	TGTGCCAGCAGAAGGACAGGGGCAGGTGGCTACACCTTC	CASRRTGAGGYTF
TRBD2	TRBV7-2	TRBJ2-1	NA	TGTGCCAGCAGCTTAGCAAGCAGCGGGACGACGAGCTCCTACAATGAGCAGTTCTTC	CASSLASSGTTSSYNEQFF
TRBD2	TRBV25-1	TRBJ2-7	NA	TGTGCCAGACAACCGAATAGCGGGGGGGATTGCTCCTACGAGCAGTACTTC	CARQPNSGGDCSYEQYF
TRBD2	TRBV4-1	TRBJ2-1	NA	TGCGCCAGCAGCCAAGAACTTGGGGCGGGGGGGGTCTCCTACAATGAGCAGTTCTTC	CASSQELGAGGVSYNEQFF
TRBD2	TRBV4-1	TRBJ2-7	once	TGCGCCAGCAGCCAAGATACCGGCGCTAGCGGCCCCTACGAGCAGTACTTC	CASSQDTGASGPYEQYF
NA	TRBV15	TRBJ1-1	NA	TGTGCCACCAGCAGAGACAGGGGCGCTGAAGCTTTCTTT	CATSRDRGAEAFF
TRBD1	TRBV3-1/TRBV3-2	TRBJ2-1	NA	TGTGCCAGCAGCGAGGACAGGAGCTCCTACAATGAGCAGTTCTTC	CASSEDRSSYNEQFF
NA	TRBV2	TRBJ2-3	NA	TGTGCCAGCAGTGGGGCGTTCCACACAGATACGCAGTATTTT	CASSGAFHTDTQYF
NA	TRBV28	TRBJ1-1	NA	TGTGCCAGCAGTTTCCCTGGGCGTATGAACACTGAAGCTTTCTTT	CASSFPGRMNTEAFF
TRBD2	TRBV6-1	TRBJ2-1	NA	TGTGCCAGCAGTGATACGGGACTAGCGGAGTACAATGAGCAGTTCTTC	CASSDTGLAEYNEQFF
NA	TRBV5-5	TRBJ2-5	NA	TGTGCCAGCAGCTTCGGCACCCGAGGCGCCCAGTACTTC	CASSFGTRGAQYF
NA	TRBV6-2/TRBV6-3	TRBJ1-2	NA	TGTGCCAGCAGTCAAGGGCAGGGAACTCGAGGCTACACCTTC	CASSQGQGTRGYTF
TRBD1	TRBV5-1	TRBJ1-6	NA	TGCGCCAGCGACAGGGATGGCCTTAATAATTCACCCCTCCACTTT	CASDRDGLNNSPLHF
NA	TRBV11-2	TRBJ2-7	NA	TGTGCCAGCAAATCCGTCGGCCGGGTCTACGAGCAGTACTTC	CASKSVGRVYEQYF